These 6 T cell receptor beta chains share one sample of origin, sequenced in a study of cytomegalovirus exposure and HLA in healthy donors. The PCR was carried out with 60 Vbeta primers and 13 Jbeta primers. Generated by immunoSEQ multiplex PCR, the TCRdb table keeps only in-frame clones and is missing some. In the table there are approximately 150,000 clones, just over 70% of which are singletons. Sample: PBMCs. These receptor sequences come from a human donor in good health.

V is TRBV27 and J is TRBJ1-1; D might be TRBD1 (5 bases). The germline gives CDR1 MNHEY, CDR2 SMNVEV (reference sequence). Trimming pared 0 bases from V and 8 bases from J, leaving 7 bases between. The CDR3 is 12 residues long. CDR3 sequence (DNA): TGTGCCAGCAGTTTATCTGGGGGGGAAGCTTTCTTT. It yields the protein CASSLSGGEAFF.

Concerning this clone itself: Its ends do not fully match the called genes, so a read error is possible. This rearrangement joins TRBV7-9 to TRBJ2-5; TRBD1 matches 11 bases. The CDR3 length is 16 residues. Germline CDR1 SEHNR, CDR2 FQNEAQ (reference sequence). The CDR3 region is CSSSFGTGGLSETQYF. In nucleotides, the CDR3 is TGTTCCAGCAGCTTCGGGACAGGGGGATTATCGGAGACCCAGTACTTC. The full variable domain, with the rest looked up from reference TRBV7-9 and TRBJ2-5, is DTGVSQNPRHKITKRGQNVTFRCDPISEHNRLYWYRQTLGQGPEFLTYFQNEAQLEKSRLLSDRFSAERPKGSFSTLEIQRTEQGDSAMYLCSSSFGTGGLSETQYFGPGTRLLVL.

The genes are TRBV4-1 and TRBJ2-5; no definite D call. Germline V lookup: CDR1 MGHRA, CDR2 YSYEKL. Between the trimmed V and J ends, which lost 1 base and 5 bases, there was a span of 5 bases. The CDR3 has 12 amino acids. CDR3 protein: CASSQGGETQYF. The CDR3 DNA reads TGCGCCAGCAGCCAAGGCGGTGAGACCCAGTACTTC.

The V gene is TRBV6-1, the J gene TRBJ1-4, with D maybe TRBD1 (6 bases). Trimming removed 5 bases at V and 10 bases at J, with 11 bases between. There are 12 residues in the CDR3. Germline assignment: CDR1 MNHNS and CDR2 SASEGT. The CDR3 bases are TGTGCCAGCAGTACAGGGCGAGGAAAACTGTTTTTT. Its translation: CASSTGRGKLFF.

Written as DNA, the CDR3 is TGCGCCAGCAGCCCCCTCCGGACAGGGGGTTTCACTGAAGCTTTCTTT. Amino acids: CASSPLRTGGFTEAFF. The rearrangement uses TRBV4-1 and TRBJ1-1; 10 bases match TRBD1. Germline V CDR1 and CDR2: MGHRA, YSYEKL. The length of the CDR3 is 16 residues. Germline trimming cut 4 bases from V and 4 bases from J; bases unmatched to any gene: 9.

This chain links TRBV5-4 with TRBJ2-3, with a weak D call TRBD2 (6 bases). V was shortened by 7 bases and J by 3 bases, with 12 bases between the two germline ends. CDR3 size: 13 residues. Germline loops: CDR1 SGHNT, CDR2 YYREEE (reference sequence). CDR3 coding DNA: TGTGCCAGCCGGGGGATGCAAACAGATACGCAGTATTTT. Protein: CASRGMQTDTQYF.